A single sample gave rise to the 22 T cell receptor beta chains below, sequenced in a study of shared clonotypes between healthy human individuals. Here immunoSEQ multiplex PCR was the method, and the copy in TCRdb shows in-frame clones only, minus some. The repertoire holds over a million clones, roughly 96% seen once, with 0.95% to 1.5% in the top ten. The source material was naive CD4+ T cells sorted from blood. As to subset: CD45RA+ positively selected. These TCRs come from a man aged 25-40 years in good health.

This sequence joins TRBV15 and TRBJ2-7, with 8 bases matching TRBD1. The CDR3 runs 14 residues. Germline values: CDR1 LNHNV, CDR2 YYDKDF (reference sequence). V lost 3 bases to trimming and J lost 7 bases; unmatched junction nucleotides: 8. CDR3 DNA sequence: TGTGCCACCAGCAGGGACAGGGCGCATCGGGAGCAGTACTTC. Translated: CATSRDRAHREQYF.

This chain links TRBV15 with TRBJ2-1; 9 nucleotides match TRBD1. This CDR3 is built from 16 residues. V was clipped by 3 bases and J by 5 bases; unmatched bases: 8. Germline loops: CDR1 LNHNV, CDR2 YYDKDF (reference sequence). The DNA for the CDR3 is TGTGCCACCAGCAGGGCAACAGGGGGCGCCGACAATGAGCAGTTCTTC. It specifies CATSRATGGADNEQFF.

The V gene is TRBV5-1, the J gene TRBJ1-5; D uncertain. Germline V gene sequence: CDR1 SGHRS, CDR2 YFSETQ. This CDR3 is 13 amino acids long. V gave up 0 bases and J gave up 5 bases, with 6 bases separating them. CDR3 region: CASSLDEDQPQHF. CDR3 nucleotides: TGCGCCAGCAGCTTGGATGAGGATCAGCCCCAGCATTTT.

The chain links TRBV11-3 to TRBJ2-1, with no clear D. With 2 bases removed from V and 0 bases from J, the gap between germline ends came to 14 bases. This CDR3 comprises 17 residues. Germline CDR1 reads SGHNT; CDR2 reads YENEEA. The CDR3 DNA reads TGTGCCAGCAGCTTAAGTGCGAGGATCAGCTCCTACAATGAGCAGTTCTTC. Translation: CASSLSARISSYNEQFF. The variable domain in full, with the rest retrieved from reference TRBV11-3 and TRBJ2-1, is EAGVVQSPRYKIIEKKQPVAFWCNPISGHNTLYWYLQNLGQGPELLIRYENEEAVDDSQLPKDRFSAERLKGVDSTLKIQPAELGDSAVYLCASSLSARISSYNEQFFGPGTRLTVL.

V gene TRBV5-4 combines with J gene TRBJ2-1; TRBD2 matches at 8 bases. Trimming cost V 4 bases and J 7 bases; bases outside gene matches: 10. Germline CDR1 is SGHNT and CDR2 is YYREEE (reference sequence). CDR3 length: 15 residues. The CDR3 region has the DNA TGTGCCAGCAGCCGGGAGGGAGCGGGGCGAAATGAGCAGTTCTTC. Protein product: CASSREGAGRNEQFF.

V and J are TRBV7-9 and TRBJ2-7; D remains ambiguous. Germline lookup yields CDR1 SEHNR and CDR2 FQNEAQ (reference sequence). V gave up 2 bases and J gave up 4 bases, with 12 bases separating them. CDR3 length: 14 amino acids. The CDR3 protein is CASSLIISSYEQYF. The CDR3 DNA is TGTGCCAGCAGCTTAATAATTTCGAGTTACGAGCAGTACTTC.

This clone was seen only a few times. This sequence joins TRBV29-1 and TRBJ2-1; D perhaps matches TRBD2 (7 bases). Trimming took 6 bases from V and 6 from J, leaving 12 bases between them. The CDR3 is made up of 12 amino acids. Germline V CDR1 and CDR2: SQVTM, ANQGSEA. For the CDR3, the DNA is TGCAGCGTGAATAGGGGGGGCAATGAGCAGTTCTTC. It codes for CSVNRGGNEQFF.

V usage is TRBV5-5 and J usage is TRBJ2-1; no clear D. Trimming pared 5 bases from V and 3 bases from J, leaving 9 bases between. The germline V gene encodes CDR1 SGHKS and CDR2 YYEKEE (reference sequence). This CDR3 comprises 13 residues. This CDR3 is CASSQLGYNEQFF. CDR3 sequence (DNA): TGTGCCAGCAGTCAACTGGGCTACAATGAGCAGTTCTTC.

This clone appeared once. J is TRBJ2-3 and V is TRBV7-2; D possibly corresponds to TRBD2 (6 bases). Per germline, CDR1 SGHTA and CDR2 FQGNSA. Trimming left V 4 bases short and J 6 bases short, with 17 bases between. This CDR3 is built from 15 residues. CDR3 residues: CASSWRDPRVDTQYF. The DNA of the CDR3 is TGTGCCAGCAGCTGGCGGGATCCCCGGGTCGATACGCAGTATTTT. Full variable domain (remainder filled in from reference TRBV7-2 and TRBJ2-3): GAGVSQSPSNKVTEKGKDVELRCDPISGHTALYWYRQSLGQGLEFLIYFQGNSAPDKSGLPSDRFSAERTGGSVSTLTIQRTQQEDSAVYLCASSWRDPRVDTQYFGPGTRLTVL.

The chain employs TRBV10-3 and TRBJ2-3; tentatively, D is TRBD2 (7 bases). Germline V CDR1 and CDR2: ENHRY, SYGVKD. The CDR3 extends over 16 amino acids. V was pared by 5 bases and J by 4 bases, with 19 bases between. The CDR3 region has the DNA TGTGCCATCAGTACCATCCGGGGGGCGCCTGCAGATACGCAGTATTTT. Protein product: CAISTIRGAPADTQYF.

The rearrangement joins TRBV10-1 to TRBJ1-5, with D uncertain. V was clipped by 8 bases and J by 4 bases, with 21 bases between them. The CDR3 spans 16 residues. The germline V gene encodes CDR1 WNHNN and CDR2 SYGVQD (reference sequence). The CDR3 coding sequence is TGCGCCAGCCGCAGTGAGCTTAACTTGGGAAATCAGCCCCAGCATTTT. Amino acids: CASRSELNLGNQPQHF.

V gene TRBV28 combines with J gene TRBJ1-5; the D is unclear. Trimming left V 5 bases short and J 9 bases short, with 11 bases between. In germline, CDR1 is MDHEN, CDR2 SYDVKM. The CDR3 contains 12 residues. As DNA, the CDR3 is TGTGCCAGCAGTGGATCGTCTTGGCCCCAGCATTTT. Translated: CASSGSSWPQHF.

The genes are TRBV11-2 and TRBJ1-4; D perhaps matches TRBD1 (5 bases). Trimming pared 3 bases from V and 3 bases from J, leaving 14 bases between. Germline loops: CDR1 SGHAT, CDR2 FQNNGV. The CDR3 spans 16 residues. The CDR3 DNA follows: TGTGCCAGCAGCTTCGGACACCTCGGGGCTAATGAAAAACTGTTTTTT. Its translation is CASSFGHLGANEKLFF.

V is TRBV5-1 and J is TRBJ1-4, with TRBD1 as a possible D gene (6 bases). Germline CDR1 reads SGHRS; CDR2 reads YFSETQ. Trimming left V 3 bases short and J 3 bases short, with 15 bases between. CDR3 length: 16 amino acids. DNA for the CDR3: TGCGCCAGCAGCTGGGCTGGGGGGGCTGCTAATGAAAAACTGTTTTTT. It is translated as CASSWAGGAANEKLFF.

This rearrangement joins TRBV6-5 to TRBJ2-3, with 9 bases matching TRBD2. Unmatched junction bases numbered 6, after V lost 2 bases and J lost 3 bases. This CDR3 region has 16 residues. CDR1 and CDR2 (germline): MNHEY, SVGAGI. The CDR3 DNA is TGTGCCAGCAGTTACGGTAGCGGGAGCCGAACAGATACGCAGTATTTT. Its protein is CASSYGSGSRTDTQYF.

This chain uses TRBV28 with TRBJ1-1; D might be TRBD1 (5 bases). V gave up 3 bases and J gave up 0 bases, with 8 bases separating them. Germline V lookup: CDR1 MDHEN, CDR2 SYDVKM. The CDR3 covers 14 residues. The CDR3: CASSFQGLNTEAFF. CDR3 sequence (DNA): TGTGCCAGCAGTTTTCAGGGACTGAACACTGAAGCTTTCTTT.

V and J are TRBV30 and TRBJ2-7; 9 nucleotides match TRBD1. The CDR3 extends over 18 amino acids. Germline V gene lookup returns CDR1 GTSNPN and CDR2 SVGIG (reference sequence). V was clipped by 4 bases and J by 1 base; unmatched bases: 17. CDR3 amino acids: CAWTLGTGLWTRSYEQYF. Here the CDR3 DNA reads TGTGCCTGGACCCTCGGGACAGGGTTATGGACACGGTCCTACGAGCAGTACTTC.

V usage is TRBV4-1 and J usage is TRBJ1-1; D may be TRBD1 (5 bases). CDR1 and CDR2 (germline): MGHRA, YSYEKL. Trimming removed 1 base at V and 4 bases at J, with 7 bases between. The CDR3 totals 13 residues. The CDR3 loop is CASSQVRGTEAFF. In DNA, the CDR3 is TGCGCCAGCAGCCAAGTGAGGGGCACTGAAGCTTTCTTT.

Here the CDR3 DNA reads TGTGCCAGCAGTTTGAGCTCGGCGGCGGGGAGGGAGACCCAGTACTTC. Translating it yields CASSLSSAAGRETQYF. V is TRBV28 and J is TRBJ2-5; tentatively, D is TRBD2 (6 bases). The V end was cut by 3 bases, the J end by 5 bases, with 19 bases between. CDR1 is MDHEN and CDR2 is SYDVKM in the germline V gene. There are 16 residues in the CDR3. Together with reference TRBV28 and TRBJ2-5, the CDR3 gives the full variable domain: DVKVTQSSRYLVKRTGEKVFLECVQDMDHENMFWYRQDPGLGLRLIYFSYDVKMKEKGDIPEGYSVSREKKERFSLILESASTNQTSMYLCASSLSSAAGRETQYFGPGTRLLVL.

The rearrangement joins TRBV6-1 to TRBJ2-3; D is uncertain. The CDR3 consists of 14 residues. The germline V gene encodes CDR1 MNHNS and CDR2 SASEGT. V lost 4 bases and J 6 bases, leaving 14 bases between the germline ends. The CDR3 sequence: CASSVSQTGDTQYF. CDR3 nucleotide sequence: TGTGCCAGCAGTGTTTCCCAGACCGGGGATACGCAGTATTTT.

V usage is TRBV18 and J usage is TRBJ2-1, with D perhaps being TRBD1 or TRBD2 (5 bases each). Germline V CDR1 and CDR2: KGHSH, LQKENI. Trimming took 2 bases from V and 9 from J, leaving 20 bases between them. The CDR3 loop spans 16 amino acids. CDR3: CASSPGQGPTSGEQFF. DNA for the CDR3: TGTGCCAGCTCACCAGGGCAGGGACCGACTTCAGGTGAGCAGTTCTTC.

The chain employs TRBV27 and TRBJ1-2; perhaps TRBD1 as D (6 bases). Trimming cost V 2 bases and J 2 bases, with 12 bases left between them. Germline CDR1 reads MNHEY; CDR2 reads SMNVEV (reference sequence). The CDR3 consists of 15 residues. Here the CDR3 DNA reads TGTGCCAGCAGTTTAATACAGGGACCCAACTATGGCTACACCTTC. Amino acids: CASSLIQGPNYGYTF.